Below are 5 T cell receptor beta chains sequenced from a single sample in a study of shared clonotypes between healthy human individuals. Data came from immunoSEQ multiplex PCR; TCRdb stores just in-frame clones and leaves some out. The table records some 1 million clones, about 74% of them present only once. Input material: memory CD4+ T cells sorted from blood. Specified subset: CD45RA-negative fraction. These receptors were collected from a man aged 18-30 years in good health.

The rearrangement joins TRBV19 to TRBJ2-7; 8 bases line up with TRBD1. The CDR3 extends over 14 amino acids. The ends lost 4 bases at V and 8 bases at J; junction bases unmatched: 10. The germline V gene encodes CDR1 LNHDA and CDR2 SQIVND (reference sequence). The CDR3 is CASSTDRALGKQYF. Here the CDR3 DNA reads TGTGCCAGTAGTACGGACAGGGCCCTCGGTAAGCAGTACTTC. Filled out from reference TRBV19 and TRBJ2-7, the complete variable domain reads DGGITQSPKYLFRKEGQNVTLSCEQNLNHDAMYWYRQDPGQGLRLIYYSQIVNDFQKGDIAEGYSVSREKKESFPLTVTSAQKNPTAFYLCASSTDRALGKQYFGPGTRLTVT.

Regarding this clone: A single base separates this from a much larger clone, so it may be a read error. The rearrangement joins TRBV9 to TRBJ2-1, with 8 bases fitting TRBD1. J was trimmed by 4 bases and V by 4 bases; bases with no gene match: 1. Germline CDR1 and CDR2: SGDLS and YYNGEE. The CDR3 loop spans 13 amino acids. CDR3 bases: TGTGCCAGCAGCCAGGGGGCGTACAATGAGCAGTTCTTC. Translating it yields CASSQGAYNEQFF. The full variable domain, with the rest looked up from reference TRBV9 and TRBJ2-1, is DSGVTQTPKHLITATGQRVTLRCSPRSGDLSVYWYQQSLDQGLQFLIQYYNGEERAKGNILERFSAQQFPDLHSELNLSSLELGDSALYFCASSQGAYNEQFFGPGTRLTVL.

The chain has TRBV5-1 and TRBJ2-7; 13 positions agree with TRBD2. In germline, CDR1 is SGHRS, CDR2 YFSETQ. J was trimmed by 7 bases and V by 0 bases; bases with no gene match: 10. The CDR3 has 17 amino acids. The chain's CDR3 is CASSLGLAGGSRGEQYF. The CDR3 nucleotides are TGCGCCAGCAGCTTGGGACTAGCGGGAGGATCCCGGGGAGAGCAGTACTTC.

Concerning this clone: A much larger clone sits a single nucleotide away, making a read error possible. Within the sample, other DNA sequences also encode this same CDR3. This chain joins TRBV7-3 and TRBJ1-5; D unresolved. CDR1 and CDR2 (germline): SGHTA, FQGTGA. V gave up 1 base and J gave up 0 bases, with 1 base separating them. CDR3 length equals 13 residues. The CDR3 protein is CASSLSSNQPQHF. In DNA, the CDR3 is TGTGCCAGCAGCTTAAGTAGCAATCAGCCCCAGCATTTT.

The genes are TRBV7-2 and TRBJ2-7, with 7 bases identical to TRBD2. Germline CDR1 SGHTA, CDR2 FQGNSA. V was clipped by 0 bases and J by 3 bases; unmatched bases: 5. The CDR3 covers 15 residues. CDR3 DNA sequence: TGTGCCAGCAGCTTAGCGGCGGGAGTTCTCTACGAGCAGTACTTC. It encodes CASSLAAGVLYEQYF.